This T cell receptor beta chain originates from a study of T cell responses to AZD1222 COVID-19 vaccine. TCRdb keeps only in-frame clones here, not all; method: immunoSEQ multiplex PCR. This sample has 200,000 or so clones, with over 85% found just once. V lost 4 bases to trimming and J lost 3 bases, with 13 bases between them. The CDR3 extends over 14 amino acids. The germline CDR1 and CDR2 sequences are SGHRS and YFSETQ. Study-wide findings and caveats: Spike-specific TCR repertoires showed rising breadth and depth after two AZD1222 doses. In a largely white British group with more females than males, clonal diversity was possibly underestimated. Spike as a whole was targeted by vaccine-associated CD4 TCRs, dominant at 160-218 and 743-854.

Researchers grouped second doses given at about 4 or about 12 weeks into one pool. About this clone: Its antigen remains unknown.

The V and J genes are TRBV5-1 and TRBJ2-5; unclear D gene. The material was peripheral blood, obtained 28 days after the second AZD1222 dose. The sequence was collected from an adult who received the AZD1222 COVID-19 vaccine. The CDR3 DNA reads TGCGCCAGCAGCCCCTTAGTCGGCGAAGAGACCCAGTACTTC. Translated: CASSPLVGEETQYF.